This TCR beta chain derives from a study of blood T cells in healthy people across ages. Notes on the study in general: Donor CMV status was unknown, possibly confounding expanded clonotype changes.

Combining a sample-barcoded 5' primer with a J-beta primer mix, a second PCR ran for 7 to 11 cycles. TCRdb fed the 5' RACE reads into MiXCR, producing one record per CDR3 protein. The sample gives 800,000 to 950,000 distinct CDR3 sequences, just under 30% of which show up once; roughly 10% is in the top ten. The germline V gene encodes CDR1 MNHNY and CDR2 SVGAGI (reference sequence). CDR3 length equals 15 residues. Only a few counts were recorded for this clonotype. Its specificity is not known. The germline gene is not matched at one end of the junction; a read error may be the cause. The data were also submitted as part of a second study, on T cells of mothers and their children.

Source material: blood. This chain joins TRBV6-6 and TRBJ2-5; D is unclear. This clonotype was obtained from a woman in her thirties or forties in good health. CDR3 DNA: TGTGCCAGGAGTTACTCAACCCTGGACCCAGAGACCCAGTACTTC. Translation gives CARSYSTLDPETQYF.